This T cell receptor (beta chain) was captured by sequencing in a study of shared T cell receptors in the human thymus. Method: immunoSEQ multiplex PCR; TCRdb's copy keeps in-frame clones and lacks some. The sample holds 600,000 to 900,000 clones, around 85% seen once. This CDR3 is built from 14 residues. Germline values: CDR1 SGHVS, CDR2 FNYEAQ. Trimming stripped 4 bases from V and 3 bases from J, with 13 bases between. The same data also went into a second study, on human thymus T cells. That work adds: Resections that were taken during corrective heart surgery supplied the thymus tissue. Thymic repertoires overlap heavily among unrelated individuals, related research has reported.

J is TRBJ2-7 and V is TRBV7-6; TRBD2 might be the D (6 bases). The sample was thymocytes. The receptor was isolated from a girl in the first two years of life with a congenital heart defect. The CDR3 sequence: CASSSAGSLYEQYF. The CDR3 bases are TGTGCCAGCAGCTCAGCCGGGAGCCTCTACGAGCAGTACTTC.